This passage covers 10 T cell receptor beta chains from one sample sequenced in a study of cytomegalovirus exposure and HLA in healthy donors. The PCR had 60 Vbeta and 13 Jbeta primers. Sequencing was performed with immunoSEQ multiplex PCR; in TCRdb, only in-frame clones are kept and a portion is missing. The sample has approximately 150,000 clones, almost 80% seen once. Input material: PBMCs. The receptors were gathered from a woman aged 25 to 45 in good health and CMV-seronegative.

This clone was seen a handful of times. The CDR3 loop reads CASSPGTGGRTDTQYF. CDR3 DNA sequence: TGCGCCAGCAGCCCGGGGACAGGGGGCCGCACAGATACGCAGTATTTT. V usage is TRBV5-1 and J usage is TRBJ2-3, with 12 bases that match TRBD1. J gave up 1 base and V 4 bases, and 4 bases lay outside the gene matches. Germline V gene data show CDR1 as SGHRS and CDR2 as YFSETQ. The CDR3 has 16 amino acids.

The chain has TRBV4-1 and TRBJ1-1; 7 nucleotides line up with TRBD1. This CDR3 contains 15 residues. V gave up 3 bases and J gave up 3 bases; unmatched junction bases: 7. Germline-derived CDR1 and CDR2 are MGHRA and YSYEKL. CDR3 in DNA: TGCGCCAGCAGCCATACCGGACAGGCGGACACTGAAGCTTTCTTT. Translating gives CASSHTGQADTEAFF.

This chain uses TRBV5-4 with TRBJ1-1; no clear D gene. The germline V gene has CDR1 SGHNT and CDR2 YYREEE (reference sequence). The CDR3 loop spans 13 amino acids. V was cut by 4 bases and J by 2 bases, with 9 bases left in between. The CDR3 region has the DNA TGTGCCAGCAGCCCCGACACAAACACTGAAGCTTTCTTT. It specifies CASSPDTNTEAFF.

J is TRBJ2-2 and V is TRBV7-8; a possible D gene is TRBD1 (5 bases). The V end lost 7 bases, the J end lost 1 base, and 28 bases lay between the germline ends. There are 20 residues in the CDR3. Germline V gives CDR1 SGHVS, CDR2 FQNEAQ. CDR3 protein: CASTLTRPTQGRVNTGELFF. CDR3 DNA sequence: TGTGCCAGCACCCTCACCCGCCCAACCCAAGGCAGGGTGAACACCGGGGAGCTGTTTTTT.

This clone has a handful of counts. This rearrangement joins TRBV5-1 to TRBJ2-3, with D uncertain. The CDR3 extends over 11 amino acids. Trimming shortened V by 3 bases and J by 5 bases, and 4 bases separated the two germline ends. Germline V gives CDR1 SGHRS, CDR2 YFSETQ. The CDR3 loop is CASSSGDTQYF. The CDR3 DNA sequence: TGCGCCAGCAGCTCGGGAGATACGCAGTATTTT.

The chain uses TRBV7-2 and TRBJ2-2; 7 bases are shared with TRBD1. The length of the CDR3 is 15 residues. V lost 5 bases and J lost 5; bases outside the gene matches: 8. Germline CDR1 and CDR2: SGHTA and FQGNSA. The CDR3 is CASSPQGLRTGELFF. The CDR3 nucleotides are TGTGCCAGCAGCCCACAGGGGCTGAGGACCGGGGAGCTGTTTTTT.

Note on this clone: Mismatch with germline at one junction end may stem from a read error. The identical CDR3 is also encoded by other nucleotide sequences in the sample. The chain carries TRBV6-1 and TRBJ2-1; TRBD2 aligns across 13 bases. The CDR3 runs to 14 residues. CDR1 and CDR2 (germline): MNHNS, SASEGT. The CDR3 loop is CASSELAGGNEQFF. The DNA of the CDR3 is TGTGCCAGTAGTGAACTAGCGGGGGGGAATGAGCAGTTCTTC.

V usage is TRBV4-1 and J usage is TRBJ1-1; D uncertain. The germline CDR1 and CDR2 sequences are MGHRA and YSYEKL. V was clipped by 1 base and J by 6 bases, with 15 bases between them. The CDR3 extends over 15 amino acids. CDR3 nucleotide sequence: TGCGCCAGCAGCCAAGTCTCCACGAGGTCTGCTGAAGCTTTCTTT. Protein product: CASSQVSTRSAEAFF.

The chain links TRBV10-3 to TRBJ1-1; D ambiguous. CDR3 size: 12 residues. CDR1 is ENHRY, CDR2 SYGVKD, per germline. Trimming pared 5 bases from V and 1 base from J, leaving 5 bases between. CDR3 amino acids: CAISPGNTEAFF. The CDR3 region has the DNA TGTGCCATCAGTCCAGGGAACACTGAAGCTTTCTTT.

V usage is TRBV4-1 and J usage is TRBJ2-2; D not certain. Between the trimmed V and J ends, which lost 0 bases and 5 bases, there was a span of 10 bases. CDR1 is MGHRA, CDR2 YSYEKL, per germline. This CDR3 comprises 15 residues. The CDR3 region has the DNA TGCGCCAGCAGCCAAGAGTTGTTCAGTACCGGGGAGCTGTTTTTT. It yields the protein CASSQELFSTGELFF.